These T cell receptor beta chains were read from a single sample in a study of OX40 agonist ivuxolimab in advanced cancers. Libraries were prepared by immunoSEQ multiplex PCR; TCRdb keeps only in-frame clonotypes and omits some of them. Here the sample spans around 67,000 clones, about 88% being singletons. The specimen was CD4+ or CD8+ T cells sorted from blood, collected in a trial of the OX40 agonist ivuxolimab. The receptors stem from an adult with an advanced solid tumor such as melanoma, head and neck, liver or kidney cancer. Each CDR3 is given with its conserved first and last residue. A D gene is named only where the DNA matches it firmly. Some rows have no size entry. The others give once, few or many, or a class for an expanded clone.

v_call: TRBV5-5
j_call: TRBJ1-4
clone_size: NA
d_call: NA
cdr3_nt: TGTGCCAGCAGCTTGGGCACGGTGGGAGGTAATGAAAAACTGTTTTTT
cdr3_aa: CASSLGTVGGNEKLFF

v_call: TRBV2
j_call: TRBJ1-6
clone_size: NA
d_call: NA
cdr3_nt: TGTGCCAGCACCTACCCCGAATCACCCCTCCACTTT
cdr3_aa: CASTYPESPLHF

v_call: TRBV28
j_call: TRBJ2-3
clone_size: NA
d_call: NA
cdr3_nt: TGTGCCAGCAGTTTGCCCGCCTCCACTCGCACAGATACGCAGTATTTT
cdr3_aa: CASSLPASTRTDTQYF

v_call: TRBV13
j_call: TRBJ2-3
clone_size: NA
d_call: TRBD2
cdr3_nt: TGTGCCAGCAGACCTATACTAGCGGCCACAGATACGCAGTATTTT
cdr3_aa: CASRPILAATDTQYF

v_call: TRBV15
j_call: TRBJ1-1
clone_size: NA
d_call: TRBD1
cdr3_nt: TGTGCCACCTATTCCGGCATGAGGACAGGGTATATGGGGAACACTGAAGCTTTCTTT
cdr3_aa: CATYSGMRTGYMGNTEAFF

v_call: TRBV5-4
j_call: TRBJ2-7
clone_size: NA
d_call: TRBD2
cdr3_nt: TGTGCCAGCAGCCCGAGGACTAGCGGAATCTACGAGCAGTACTTC
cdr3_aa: CASSPRTSGIYEQYF

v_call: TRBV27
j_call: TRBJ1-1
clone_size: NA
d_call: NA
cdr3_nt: TGTGCCAGCAGAATTACATCTTTACAGACTGAAGCTTTCTTT
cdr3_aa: CASRITSLQTEAFF

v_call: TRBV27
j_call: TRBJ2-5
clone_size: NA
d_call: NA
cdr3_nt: TGTGCCAGCAGTCAGCGAACAGGGATCGGGGAGACCCAGTACTTC
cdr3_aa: CASSQRTGIGETQYF

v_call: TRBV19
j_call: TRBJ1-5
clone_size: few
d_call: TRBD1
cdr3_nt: TGTGCCAGTAGTTCCGGGACAGGGGGACAGCCCCAGCATTTT
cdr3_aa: CASSSGTGGQPQHF

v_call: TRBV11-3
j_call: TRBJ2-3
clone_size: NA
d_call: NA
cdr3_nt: TGTGCCAGCAGTTCTAACCCCGGACAAATCACAGATACGCAGTATTTT
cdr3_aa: CASSSNPGQITDTQYF

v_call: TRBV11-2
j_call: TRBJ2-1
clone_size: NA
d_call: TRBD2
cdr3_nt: TGTGCCAGCAGCCTCCCGGCGGGAGGGCAGTTCTTC
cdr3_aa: CASSLPAGGQFF

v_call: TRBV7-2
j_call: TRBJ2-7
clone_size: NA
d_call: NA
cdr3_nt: TGTGCCAGCAGCCGGGGGACAGTAACCTACGAGCAGTACTTC
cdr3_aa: CASSRGTVTYEQYF

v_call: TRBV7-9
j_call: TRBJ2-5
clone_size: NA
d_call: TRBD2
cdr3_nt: TGTGCCAGCAGCATGCCGGGACTAGCGGGAGGGGCGGAGACCCAGTACTTC
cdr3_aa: CASSMPGLAGGAETQYF

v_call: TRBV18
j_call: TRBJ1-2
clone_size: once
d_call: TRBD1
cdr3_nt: TGTGCCAGCTCACCGGACAGGGGGGATTATGGCTACACCTTC
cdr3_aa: CASSPDRGDYGYTF

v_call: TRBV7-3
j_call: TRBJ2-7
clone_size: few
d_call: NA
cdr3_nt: TGTGCCAGCAGCCCCTATGAGTCCTACGAGCAGTACTTC
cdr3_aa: CASSPYESYEQYF

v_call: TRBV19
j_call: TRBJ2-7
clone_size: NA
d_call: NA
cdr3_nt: TGTGCCAGTAGTACCTCGACAGGGACTACCTACGAGCAGTACTTC
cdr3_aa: CASSTSTGTTYEQYF

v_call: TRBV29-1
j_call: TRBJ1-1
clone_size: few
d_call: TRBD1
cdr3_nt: TGCAGCGTATCCAGGGGGCAGGCTGAAGCTTTCTTT
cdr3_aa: CSVSRGQAEAFF

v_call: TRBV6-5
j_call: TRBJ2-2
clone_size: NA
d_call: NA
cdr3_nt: TGTGCCAGCAGTTACCTGGGACAGAACACCGGGGAGCTGTTTTTT
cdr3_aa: CASSYLGQNTGELFF

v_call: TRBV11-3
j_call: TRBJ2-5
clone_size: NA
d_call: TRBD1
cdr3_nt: TGTGCCAGCAGCCCTTGGGACAGGGCCTTTGTGAAAGGCGGCCAGTACTTC
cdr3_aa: CASSPWDRAFVKGGQYF

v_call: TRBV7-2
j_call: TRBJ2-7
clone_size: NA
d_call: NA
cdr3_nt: TGTGCCAGCAGCACATATACCCGCTACGAGCAGTACTTC
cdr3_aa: CASSTYTRYEQYF

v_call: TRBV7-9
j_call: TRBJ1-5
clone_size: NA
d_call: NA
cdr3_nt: TGTGCCAGCAGCTCCGGACTTTATCAGCCCCAGCATTTT
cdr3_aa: CASSSGLYQPQHF

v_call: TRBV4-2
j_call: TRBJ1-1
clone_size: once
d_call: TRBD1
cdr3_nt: TGTGCCAGCAGCCGCTTCTTAGGACAGGGGGCGGGGAACACTGAAGCTTTCTTT
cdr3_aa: CASSRFLGQGAGNTEAFF

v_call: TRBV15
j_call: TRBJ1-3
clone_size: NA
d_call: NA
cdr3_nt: TGTGCCACCAGCAGAGATCAGGTTGGAAACACCATATATTTT
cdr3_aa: CATSRDQVGNTIYF

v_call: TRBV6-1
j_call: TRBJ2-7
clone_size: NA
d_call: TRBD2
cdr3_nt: TGTGCCAGCAGTCTGCTAGCGGGCTCCTACGAGCAGTACTTC
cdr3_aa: CASSLLAGSYEQYF

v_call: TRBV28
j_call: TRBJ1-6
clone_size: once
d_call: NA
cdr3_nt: TGTGCCAGCAGTCCCCGGGAGCCCTTTAGTTCACCCCTCCACTTT
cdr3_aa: CASSPREPFSSPLHF

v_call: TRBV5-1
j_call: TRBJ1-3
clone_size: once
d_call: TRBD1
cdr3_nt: TGCGCCAGCAGCTTGGGCGGGACAGACTCTGGAAACACCATATATTTT
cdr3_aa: CASSLGGTDSGNTIYF

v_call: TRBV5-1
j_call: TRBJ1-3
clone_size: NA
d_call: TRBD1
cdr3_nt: TGCGCCAGCAGCCCAGGGACAGTCTCTGGAAACACCATATATTTT
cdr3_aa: CASSPGTVSGNTIYF

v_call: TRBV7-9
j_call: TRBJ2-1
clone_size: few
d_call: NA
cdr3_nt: TGTGCCAGCAGCCCCTGGCGAAAGGCTAGTGGCCACAATGAGCAGTTCTTC
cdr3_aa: CASSPWRKASGHNEQFF

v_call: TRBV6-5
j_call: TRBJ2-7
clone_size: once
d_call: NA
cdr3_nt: TGTGCCAGCAGTTACTACCAGGGTAACTACGAGCAGTACTTC
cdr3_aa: CASSYYQGNYEQYF

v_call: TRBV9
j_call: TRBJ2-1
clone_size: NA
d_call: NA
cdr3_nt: TGTGCCAGCAGCGCGGACTGGTTGGATGAGCAGTTCTTC
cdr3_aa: CASSADWLDEQFF

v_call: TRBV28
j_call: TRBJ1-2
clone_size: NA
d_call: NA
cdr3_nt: TGTGCCAGCAGCCCCGGCGGTAGTCGGTCTAACTATGGCTACACCTTC
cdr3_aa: CASSPGGSRSNYGYTF

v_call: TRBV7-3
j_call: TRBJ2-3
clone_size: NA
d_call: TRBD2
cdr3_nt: TGTGCCAGCAGTCTGAGCGGGGTGGGAACAGATACGCAGTATTTT
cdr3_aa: CASSLSGVGTDTQYF

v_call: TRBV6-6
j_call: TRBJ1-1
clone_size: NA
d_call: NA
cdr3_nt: TGTGCCAGCAGTTACGGGACGAACACTGAAGCTTTCTTT
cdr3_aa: CASSYGTNTEAFF

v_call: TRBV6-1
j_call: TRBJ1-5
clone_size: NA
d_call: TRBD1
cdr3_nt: TGTGCCAGCAGTGGGGACAGGGGGCGTCAGCCCCAGCATTTT
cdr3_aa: CASSGDRGRQPQHF

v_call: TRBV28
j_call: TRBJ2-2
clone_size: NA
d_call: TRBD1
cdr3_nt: TGTGCCAGCAGGGAACAGGGGGGGGAGCTGTTTTTT
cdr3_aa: CASREQGGELFF

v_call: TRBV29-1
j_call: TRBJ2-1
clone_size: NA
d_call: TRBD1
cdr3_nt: TGCAGCGCTGGAACCGGGACAGGGGGCGAGCAGTTCTTC
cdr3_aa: CSAGTGTGGEQFF

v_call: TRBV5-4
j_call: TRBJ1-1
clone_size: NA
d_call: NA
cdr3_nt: TGTGCCAGCAGCTTGGGTGGTGCAGGGAACACTGAAGCTTTCTTT
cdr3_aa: CASSLGGAGNTEAFF

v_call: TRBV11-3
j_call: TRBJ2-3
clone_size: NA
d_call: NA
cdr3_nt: TGTGCCAGCGGGAGCAGGGGCGGAACAGATACGCAGTATTTT
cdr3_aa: CASGSRGGTDTQYF

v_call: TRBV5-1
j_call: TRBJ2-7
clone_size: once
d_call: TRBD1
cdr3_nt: TGCGCCAGCAGCTCGGGACAGTCCTACGAGCAGTACTTC
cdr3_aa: CASSSGQSYEQYF

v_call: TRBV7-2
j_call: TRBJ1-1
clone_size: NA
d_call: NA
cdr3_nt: TGTGCCAGCAGCTCCGGACAGAACACTGAAGCTTTCTTT
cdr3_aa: CASSSGQNTEAFF

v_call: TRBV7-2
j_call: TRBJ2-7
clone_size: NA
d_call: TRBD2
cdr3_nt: TGTGCCAGCAGCCCTGCCGGGACTAGCGTCTCCTACGAGCAGTACTTC
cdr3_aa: CASSPAGTSVSYEQYF

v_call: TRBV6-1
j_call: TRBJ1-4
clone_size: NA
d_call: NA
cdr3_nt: TGTGCCAGCAGCGCGGGTGGCCAAACTGTGTTTTTT
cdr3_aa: CASSAGGQTVFF

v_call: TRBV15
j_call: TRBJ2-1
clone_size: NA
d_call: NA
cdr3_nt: TGTGCCACCACCCCGGGTAGCGCGAGGAGCTCCTACAATGAGCAGTTCTTC
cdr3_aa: CATTPGSARSSYNEQFF

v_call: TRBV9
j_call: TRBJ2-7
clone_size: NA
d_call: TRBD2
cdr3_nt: TGTGCCAGCAGCCCCACAGAGCGGGGGACCTACGAGCAGTACTTC
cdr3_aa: CASSPTERGTYEQYF

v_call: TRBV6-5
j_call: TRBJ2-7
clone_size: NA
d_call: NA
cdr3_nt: TGTGCCAGCAGACCAGGACAGATCCGCGGCGAGCAGTACTTC
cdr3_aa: CASRPGQIRGEQYF

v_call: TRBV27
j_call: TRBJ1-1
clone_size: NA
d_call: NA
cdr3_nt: TGTGCCAGCAGTTTATCCCGGCAGTCCACTGAAGCTTTCTTT
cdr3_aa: CASSLSRQSTEAFF

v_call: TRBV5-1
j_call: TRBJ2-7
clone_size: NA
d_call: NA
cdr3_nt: TGCGCCAGCAGCCTTGGTGTTTACGAGCAGTACTTC
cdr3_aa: CASSLGVYEQYF

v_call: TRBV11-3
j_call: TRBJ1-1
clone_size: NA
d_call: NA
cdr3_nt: TGTGCCAGCAGCTTAGATATGGGGGGCAGGGCTGAAGCTTTCTTT
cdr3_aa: CASSLDMGGRAEAFF